The clone carrying this TCR beta chain has ten or more counts. Its target is unknown. The iRepertoire nested amplicon-rescue multiplex PCR amplified TCR alpha and beta CDR3s from RNA. Input was 100-400 ng of tissue mRNA or PBMC total RNA. TCRdb redid the calling of the multiplex PCR reads with MiXCR, one entry per CDR3 protein. The sample holds some 93,000 distinct CDR3 sequences, about 37% seen once. This sample stems from a study of glioma-infiltrating T cells. Study-wide points: Tissue-blood divergence was below expectation in non-neoplastic patients, above in gliomas. Very few CDR3 sequences were shared between tissue and blood.

The junction had 16 bases not matched to a gene; V was cut back by 6 bases and J by 4 bases. Per germline, CDR1 SGHNT and CDR2 YYREEE (reference sequence). The CDR3 is made up of 17 amino acids. Input material: glioma tissue, nonneoplastic brain tissue, or PBMCs (not recorded which). The chain employs TRBV5-4 and TRBJ2-1; 7 bases fit TRBD1. The source is a human donor with low-grade glioma or glioblastoma, undergoing nonglioma brain surgery, or in good health (not recorded which). The CDR3 here is CASNMGVDRVRYNEQFF. CDR3 coding DNA: TGTGCCAGCAACATGGGGGTCGACAGGGTGCGATACAATGAGCAGTTCTTC.